The present T cell receptor (beta chain) was sequenced within a study of shared clonotypes between healthy human individuals. V gave up 1 base and J gave up 0 bases, with 7 bases separating them. Germline V CDR1 and CDR2: MGHRA, YSYEKL. The length of the CDR3 is 15 residues. Some clones are missing from TCRdb's copy, which holds only in-frame ones; the method was immunoSEQ multiplex PCR. This table holds fewer than 1.8 million clones, approximately 98.5% found once. The receptor's source is a man under 40 in good health. Sequenced sample: naive CD4+ T cells sorted from blood. Subset defined: CD45RA+ positively selected. The chain recombines TRBV4-1 with TRBJ2-1; D is possibly TRBD1 (6 bases). CDR3 sequence (DNA): TGCGCCAGCAGCCAAGGGACAGTCTCCTACAATGAGCAGTTCTTC. As protein: CASSQGTVSYNEQFF.